This T cell receptor (beta chain) was obtained from a study of control samples from healthy donors and cancer patients (dated by TCRdb to about 2020). A remark on this clone: Its antigen is currently not known. Qualities for individual bases were not recorded, and no much larger clone is one base off.

CDR1 and CDR2 (MGHDK, SYGVNS) derive from the germline V gene. Counted from cysteine to phenylalanine, this CDR3 has 12 amino acids. Of all the DNA, just the CDR3 is kept, 36 bases in frame from base 1. V and J are truncated by 4 bases and 6 bases respectively, leaving an intervening sequence of 4 bases. The method behind the library was the immunoSEQ multiplex PCR assay. Not all clones reach the TCRdb copy of this immuneACCESS table, which keeps in-frame sequences only. Checked studies attribute under half of the gap to unresolved V genes and leave the rest unexplained. This sample lists about 150,000 clones; roughly nine tenths were detected once. In total, the top ten clones hold around 4.7% of the sample.

This clonotype was obtained from a man younger than 45 in good health. The rearrangement joined TRBV25-1 to TRBJ1-6, with the D gene not confidently named. The sequenced sample was blood. The base sequence is TGTGCCAGCAGTGCCTCTAATTCACCCCTCCACTTT. Translated, it gives CASSASNSPLHF.